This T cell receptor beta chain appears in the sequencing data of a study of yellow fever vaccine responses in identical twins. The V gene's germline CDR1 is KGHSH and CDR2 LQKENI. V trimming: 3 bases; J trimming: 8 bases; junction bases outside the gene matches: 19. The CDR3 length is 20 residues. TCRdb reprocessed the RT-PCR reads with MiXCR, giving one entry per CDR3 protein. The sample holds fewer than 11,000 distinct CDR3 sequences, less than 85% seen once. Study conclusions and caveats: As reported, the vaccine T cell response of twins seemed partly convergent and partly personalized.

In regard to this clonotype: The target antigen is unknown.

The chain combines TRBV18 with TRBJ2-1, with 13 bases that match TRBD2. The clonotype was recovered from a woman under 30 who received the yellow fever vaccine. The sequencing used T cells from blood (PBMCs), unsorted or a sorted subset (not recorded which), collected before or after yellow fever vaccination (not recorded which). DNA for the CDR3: TGTGCCAGCTCACCTCTTACCGGACTAGCGGGAGTCGAGTCTGGGGATGAGCAGTTCTTC. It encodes CASSPLTGLAGVESGDEQFF.